The present T cell receptor beta chain was sequenced within a study of T cell responses to AZD1222 COVID-19 vaccine. Clones were sequenced by immunoSEQ multiplex PCR, and TCRdb holds only the in-frame ones, with some missing. The sample yields 150,000 to 200,000 clones, 80% to 95% seen once. Sequenced material: peripheral blood, taken 28 days after the second AZD1222 dose. The sequence was obtained from an adult who received the AZD1222 COVID-19 vaccine.

The CDR3 nucleotides read TGCAGCGGCGACCGGGACAGGGTTACAGATACGCAGTATTTT. Translation: CSGDRDRVTDTQYF. The J gene is TRBJ2-3, the V gene TRBV29-1, with 9 positions matching TRBD1. Germline V lookup: CDR1 SQVTM, CDR2 ANQGSEA. The CDR3 contains 14 residues. Losses at the gene ends were 7 bases for V and 3 bases for J; bases not matched to a gene: 8.